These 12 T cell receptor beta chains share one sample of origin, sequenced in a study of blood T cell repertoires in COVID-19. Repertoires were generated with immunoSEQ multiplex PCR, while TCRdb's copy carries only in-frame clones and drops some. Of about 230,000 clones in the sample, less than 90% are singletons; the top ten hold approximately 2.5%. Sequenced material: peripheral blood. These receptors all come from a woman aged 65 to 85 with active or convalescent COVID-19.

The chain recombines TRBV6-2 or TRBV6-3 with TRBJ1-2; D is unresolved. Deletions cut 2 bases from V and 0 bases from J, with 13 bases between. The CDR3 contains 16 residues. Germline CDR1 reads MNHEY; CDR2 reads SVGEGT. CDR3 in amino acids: CASSYTPDAANYGYTF. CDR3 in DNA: TGTGCCAGCAGTTACACCCCCGACGCGGCTAACTATGGCTACACCTTC.

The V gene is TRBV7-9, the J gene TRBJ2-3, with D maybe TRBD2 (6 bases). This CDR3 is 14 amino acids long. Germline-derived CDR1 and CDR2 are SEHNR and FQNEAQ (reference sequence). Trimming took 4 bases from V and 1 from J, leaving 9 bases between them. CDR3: CASSWDSRTDTQYF. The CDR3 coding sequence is TGTGCCAGCAGCTGGGACTCTCGCACAGATACGCAGTATTTT.

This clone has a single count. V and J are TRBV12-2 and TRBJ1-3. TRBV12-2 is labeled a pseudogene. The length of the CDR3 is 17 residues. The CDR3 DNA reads TGTGCAAGTCGCTCCCGGCTTACGGGGGGCACGGGAAACACCATATATTTT. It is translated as CASRSRLTGGTGNTIYF.

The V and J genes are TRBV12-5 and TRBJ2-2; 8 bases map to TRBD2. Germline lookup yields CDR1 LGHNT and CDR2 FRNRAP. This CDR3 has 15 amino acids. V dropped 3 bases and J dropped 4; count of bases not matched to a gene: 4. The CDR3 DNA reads TGTGCTAGTGGTTTTTTCGGGGGGGCCACCGGGGAGCTGTTTTTT. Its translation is CASGFFGGATGELFF.

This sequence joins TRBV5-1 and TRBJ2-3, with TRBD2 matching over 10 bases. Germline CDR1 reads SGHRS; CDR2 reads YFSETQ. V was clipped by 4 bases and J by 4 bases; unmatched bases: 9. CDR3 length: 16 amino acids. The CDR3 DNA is TGCGCCAGCAGCCCAGGACTAGCGGCACTCGCAGATACGCAGTATTTT. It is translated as CASSPGLAALADTQYF.

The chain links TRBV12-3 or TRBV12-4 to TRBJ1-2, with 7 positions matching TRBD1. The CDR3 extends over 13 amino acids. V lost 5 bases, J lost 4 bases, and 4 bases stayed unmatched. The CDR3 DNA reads TGTGCCAGCAGTCGGACAGGCGGCTATGGCTACACCTTC. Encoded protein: CASSRTGGYGYTF.

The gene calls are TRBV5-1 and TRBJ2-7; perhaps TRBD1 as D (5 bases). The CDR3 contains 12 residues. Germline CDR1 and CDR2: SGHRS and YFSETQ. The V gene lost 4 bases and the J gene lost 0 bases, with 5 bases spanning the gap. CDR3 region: CASSQGSYEQYF. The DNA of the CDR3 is TGCGCCAGCAGCCAGGGCTCCTACGAGCAGTACTTC.

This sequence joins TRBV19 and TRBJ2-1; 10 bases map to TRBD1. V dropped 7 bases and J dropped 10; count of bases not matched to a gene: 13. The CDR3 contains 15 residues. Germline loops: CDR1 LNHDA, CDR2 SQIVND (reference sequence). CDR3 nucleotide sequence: TGTGCCAGTACACGACAGGGGGCGCAGTTAGGGGAGCAGTTCTTC. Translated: CASTRQGAQLGEQFF.

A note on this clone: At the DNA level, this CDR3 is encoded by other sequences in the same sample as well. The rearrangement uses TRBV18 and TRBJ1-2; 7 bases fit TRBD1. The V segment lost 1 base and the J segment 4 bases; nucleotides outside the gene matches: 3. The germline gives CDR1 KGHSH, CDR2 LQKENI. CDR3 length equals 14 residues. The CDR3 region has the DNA TGTGCCAGCTCACCACGACAGGGAGGCTATGGCTACACCTTC. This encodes CASSPRQGGYGYTF.

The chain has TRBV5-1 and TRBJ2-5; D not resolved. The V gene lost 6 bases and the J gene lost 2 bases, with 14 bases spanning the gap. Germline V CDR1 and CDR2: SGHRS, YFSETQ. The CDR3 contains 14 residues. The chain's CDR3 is CASTQDTLQETQYF. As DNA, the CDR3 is TGCGCCAGCACTCAAGACACCTTACAAGAGACCCAGTACTTC.

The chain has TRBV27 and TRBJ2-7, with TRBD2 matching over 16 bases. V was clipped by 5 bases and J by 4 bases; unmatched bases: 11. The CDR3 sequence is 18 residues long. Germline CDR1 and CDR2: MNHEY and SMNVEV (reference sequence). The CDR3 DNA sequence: TGTGCCAGCAGTCCAATAGGGACTAGCGGGAGGGGTCGGTACGAGCAGTACTTC. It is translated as CASSPIGTSGRGRYEQYF.

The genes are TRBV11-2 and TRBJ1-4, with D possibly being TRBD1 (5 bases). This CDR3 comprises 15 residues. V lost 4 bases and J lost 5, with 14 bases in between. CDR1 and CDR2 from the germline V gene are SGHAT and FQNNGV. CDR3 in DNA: TGTGCCAGCAGCTACTTTGGGCAGGGAAATGAAAAACTGTTTTTT. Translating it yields CASSYFGQGNEKLFF.